This TCR beta chain originates from a study of response to subunit inactivated influenza vaccine. V gave up 2 bases and J gave up 1 base; unmatched junction bases: 1. Germline lookup yields CDR1 SGHTA and CDR2 FQGNSA. This CDR3 is 15 amino acids long. Via MiXCR, TCRdb re-called the RT-PCR reads, giving one row per CDR3 protein. Among 650,000 to 800,000 distinct CDR3 sequences, approximately 17% were seen once, and the ten largest hold approximately 10%. The clonotype originates from a man between 45 and 60 years old who received an inactivated influenza vaccine. The sample consisted of PBMCs from blood, taken 4 to 6 days after vaccination. V and J are TRBV7-2 and TRBJ2-2; 7 bases map to TRBD1. Here the CDR3 DNA reads TGTGCCAGCAGCTTAAACAGGGGGAACACCGGGGAGCTGTTTTTT. Amino acid sequence: CASSLNRGNTGELFF.